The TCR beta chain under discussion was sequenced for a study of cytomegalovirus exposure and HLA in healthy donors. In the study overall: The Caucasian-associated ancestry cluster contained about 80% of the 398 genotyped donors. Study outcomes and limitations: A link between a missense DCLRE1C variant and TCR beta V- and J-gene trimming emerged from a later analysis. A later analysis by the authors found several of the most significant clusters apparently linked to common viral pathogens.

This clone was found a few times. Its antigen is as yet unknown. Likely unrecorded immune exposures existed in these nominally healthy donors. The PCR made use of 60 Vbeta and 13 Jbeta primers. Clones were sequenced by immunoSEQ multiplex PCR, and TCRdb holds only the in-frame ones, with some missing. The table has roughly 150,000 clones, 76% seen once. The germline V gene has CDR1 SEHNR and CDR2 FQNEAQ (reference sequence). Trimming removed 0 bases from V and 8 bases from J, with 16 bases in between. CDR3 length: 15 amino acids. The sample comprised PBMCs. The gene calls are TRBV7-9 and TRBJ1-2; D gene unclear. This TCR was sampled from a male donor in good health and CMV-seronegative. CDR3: CASSLAEGRSVGYTF. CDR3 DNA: TGTGCCAGCAGCTTAGCGGAAGGAAGGAGCGTCGGCTACACCTTC.